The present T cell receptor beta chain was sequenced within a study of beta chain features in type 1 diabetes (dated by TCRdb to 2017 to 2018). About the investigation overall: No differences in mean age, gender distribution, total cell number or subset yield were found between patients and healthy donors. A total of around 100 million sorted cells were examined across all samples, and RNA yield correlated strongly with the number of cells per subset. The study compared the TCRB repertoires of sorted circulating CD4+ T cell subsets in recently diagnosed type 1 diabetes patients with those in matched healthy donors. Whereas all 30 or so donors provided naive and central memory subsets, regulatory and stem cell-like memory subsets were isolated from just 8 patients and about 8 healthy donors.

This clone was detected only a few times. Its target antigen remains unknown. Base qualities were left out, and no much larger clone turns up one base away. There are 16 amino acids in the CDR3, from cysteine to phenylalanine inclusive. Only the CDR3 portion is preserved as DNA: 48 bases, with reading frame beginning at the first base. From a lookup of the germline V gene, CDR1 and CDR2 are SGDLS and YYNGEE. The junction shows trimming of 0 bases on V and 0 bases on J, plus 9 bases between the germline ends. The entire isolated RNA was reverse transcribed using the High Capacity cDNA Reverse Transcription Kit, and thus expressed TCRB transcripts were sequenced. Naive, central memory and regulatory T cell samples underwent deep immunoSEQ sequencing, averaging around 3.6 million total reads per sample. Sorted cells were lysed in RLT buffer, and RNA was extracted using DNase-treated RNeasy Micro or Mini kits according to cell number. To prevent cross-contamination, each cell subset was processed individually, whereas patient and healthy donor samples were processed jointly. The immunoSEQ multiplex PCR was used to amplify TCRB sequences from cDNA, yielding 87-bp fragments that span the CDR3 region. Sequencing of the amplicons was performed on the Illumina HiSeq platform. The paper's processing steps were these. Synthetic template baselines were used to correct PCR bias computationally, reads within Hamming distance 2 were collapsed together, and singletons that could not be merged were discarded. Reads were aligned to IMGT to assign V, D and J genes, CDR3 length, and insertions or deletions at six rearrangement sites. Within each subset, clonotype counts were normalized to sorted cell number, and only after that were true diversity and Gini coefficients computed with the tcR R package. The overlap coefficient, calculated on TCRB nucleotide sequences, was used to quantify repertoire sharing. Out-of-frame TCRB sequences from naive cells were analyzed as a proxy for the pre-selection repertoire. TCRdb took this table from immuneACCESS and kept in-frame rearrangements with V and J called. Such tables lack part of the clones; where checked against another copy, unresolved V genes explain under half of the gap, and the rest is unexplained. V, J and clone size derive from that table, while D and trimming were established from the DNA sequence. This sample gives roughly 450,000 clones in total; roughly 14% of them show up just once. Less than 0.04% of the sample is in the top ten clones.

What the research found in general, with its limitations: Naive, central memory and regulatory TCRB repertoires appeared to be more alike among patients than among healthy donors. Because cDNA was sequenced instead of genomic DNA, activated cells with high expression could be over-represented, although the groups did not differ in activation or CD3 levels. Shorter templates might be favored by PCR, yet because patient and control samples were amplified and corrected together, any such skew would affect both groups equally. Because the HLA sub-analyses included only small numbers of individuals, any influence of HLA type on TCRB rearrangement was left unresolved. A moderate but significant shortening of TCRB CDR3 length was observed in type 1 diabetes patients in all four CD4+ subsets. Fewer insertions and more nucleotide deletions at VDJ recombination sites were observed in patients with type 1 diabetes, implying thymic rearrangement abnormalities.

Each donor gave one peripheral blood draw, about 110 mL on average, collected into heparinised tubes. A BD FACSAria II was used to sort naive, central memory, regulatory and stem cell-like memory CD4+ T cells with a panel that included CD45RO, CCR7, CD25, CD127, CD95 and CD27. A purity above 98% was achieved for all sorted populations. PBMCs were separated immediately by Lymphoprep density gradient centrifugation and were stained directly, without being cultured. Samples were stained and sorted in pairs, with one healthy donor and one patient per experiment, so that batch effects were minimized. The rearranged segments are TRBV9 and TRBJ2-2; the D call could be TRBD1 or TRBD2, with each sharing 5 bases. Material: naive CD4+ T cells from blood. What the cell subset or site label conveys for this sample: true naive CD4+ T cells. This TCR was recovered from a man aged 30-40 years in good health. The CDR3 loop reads CASSVGGTPNTGELFF. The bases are TGTGCCAGCAGCGTAGGAGGGACCCCGAACACCGGGGAGCTGTTTTTT.